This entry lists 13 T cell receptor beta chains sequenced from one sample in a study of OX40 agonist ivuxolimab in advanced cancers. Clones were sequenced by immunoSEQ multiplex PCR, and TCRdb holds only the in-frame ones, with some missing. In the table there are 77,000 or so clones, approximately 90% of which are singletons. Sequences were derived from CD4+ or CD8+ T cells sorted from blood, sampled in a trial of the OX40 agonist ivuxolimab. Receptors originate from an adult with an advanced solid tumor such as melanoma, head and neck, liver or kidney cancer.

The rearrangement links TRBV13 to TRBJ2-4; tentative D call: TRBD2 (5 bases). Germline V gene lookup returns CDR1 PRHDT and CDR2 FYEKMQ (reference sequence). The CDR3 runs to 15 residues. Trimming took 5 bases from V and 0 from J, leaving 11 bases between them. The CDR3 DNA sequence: TGTGCCAGCAGCGTCCGGGAACTAGCCAAAAACATTCAGTACTTC. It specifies CASSVRELAKNIQYF.

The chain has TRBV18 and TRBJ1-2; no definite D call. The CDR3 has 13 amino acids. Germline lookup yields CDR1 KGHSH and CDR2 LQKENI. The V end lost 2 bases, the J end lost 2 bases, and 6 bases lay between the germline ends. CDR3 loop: CASSPDRNYGYTF. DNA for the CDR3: TGTGCCAGCTCACCAGATAGAAACTATGGCTACACCTTC.

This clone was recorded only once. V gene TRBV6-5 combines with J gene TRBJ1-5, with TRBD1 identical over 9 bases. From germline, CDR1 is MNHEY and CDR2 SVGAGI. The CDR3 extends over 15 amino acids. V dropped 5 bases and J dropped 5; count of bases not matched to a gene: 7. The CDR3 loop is CASSPSTGGDQPQHF. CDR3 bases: TGTGCCAGCAGTCCTTCGACAGGGGGGGATCAGCCCCAGCATTTT.

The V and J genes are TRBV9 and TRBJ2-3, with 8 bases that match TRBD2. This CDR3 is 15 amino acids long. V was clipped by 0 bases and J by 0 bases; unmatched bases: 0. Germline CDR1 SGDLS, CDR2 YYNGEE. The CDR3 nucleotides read TGTGCCAGCAGCGTAGCTAGCGGGAGCACAGATACGCAGTATTTT. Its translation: CASSVASGSTDTQYF. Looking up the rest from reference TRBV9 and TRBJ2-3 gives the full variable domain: DSGVTQTPKHLITATGQRVTLRCSPRSGDLSVYWYQQSLDQGLQFLIQYYNGEERAKGNILERFSAQQFPDLHSELNLSSLELGDSALYFCASSVASGSTDTQYFGPGTRLTVL.

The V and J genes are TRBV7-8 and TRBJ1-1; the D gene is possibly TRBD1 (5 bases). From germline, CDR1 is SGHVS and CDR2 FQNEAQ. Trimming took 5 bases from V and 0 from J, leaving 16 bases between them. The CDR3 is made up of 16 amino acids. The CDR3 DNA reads TGTGCCAGCAGCCTCCCCCCCCAGGGTGTGAACACTGAAGCTTTCTTT. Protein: CASSLPPQGVNTEAFF.

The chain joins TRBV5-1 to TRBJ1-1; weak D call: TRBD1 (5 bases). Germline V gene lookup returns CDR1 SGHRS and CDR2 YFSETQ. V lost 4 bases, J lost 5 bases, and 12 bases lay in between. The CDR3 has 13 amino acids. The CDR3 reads CASSLGRGTEAFF. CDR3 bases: TGCGCCAGCAGCCTAGGAAGGGGTACTGAAGCTTTCTTT.

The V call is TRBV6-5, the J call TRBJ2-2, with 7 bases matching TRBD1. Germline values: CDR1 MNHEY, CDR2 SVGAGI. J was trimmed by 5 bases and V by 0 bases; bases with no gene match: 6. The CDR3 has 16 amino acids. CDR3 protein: CASSYSRDRGTGELFF. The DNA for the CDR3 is TGTGCCAGCAGTTACTCCCGGGACAGAGGGACCGGGGAGCTGTTTTTT.

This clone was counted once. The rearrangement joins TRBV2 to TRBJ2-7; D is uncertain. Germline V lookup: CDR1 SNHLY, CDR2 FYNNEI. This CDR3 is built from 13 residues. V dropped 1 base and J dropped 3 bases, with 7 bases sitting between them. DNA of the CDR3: TGTGCCAGCAGTGAAGGATGGGGCTACGAGCAGTACTTC. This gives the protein CASSEGWGYEQYF.

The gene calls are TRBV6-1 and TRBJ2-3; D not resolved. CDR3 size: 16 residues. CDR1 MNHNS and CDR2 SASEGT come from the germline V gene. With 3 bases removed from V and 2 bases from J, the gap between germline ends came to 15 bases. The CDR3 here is CASSDRLAGITDTQYF. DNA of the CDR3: TGTGCCAGCAGTGATCGGTTGGCAGGTATCACAGATACGCAGTATTTT.

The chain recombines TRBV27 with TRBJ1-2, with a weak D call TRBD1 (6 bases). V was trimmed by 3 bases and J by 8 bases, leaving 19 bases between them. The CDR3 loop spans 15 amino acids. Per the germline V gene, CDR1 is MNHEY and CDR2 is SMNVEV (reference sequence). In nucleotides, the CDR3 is TGTGCCAGCAGTTTGGCCCGCGGGGGGGCGCACGGCTACACCTTC. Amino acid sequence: CASSLARGGAHGYTF.

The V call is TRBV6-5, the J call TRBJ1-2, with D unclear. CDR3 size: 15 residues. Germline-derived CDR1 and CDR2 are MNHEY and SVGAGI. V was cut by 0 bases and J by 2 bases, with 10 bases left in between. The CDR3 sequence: CASSYSASGNYGYTF. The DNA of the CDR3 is TGTGCCAGCAGTTACTCTGCCAGTGGAAACTATGGCTACACCTTC.

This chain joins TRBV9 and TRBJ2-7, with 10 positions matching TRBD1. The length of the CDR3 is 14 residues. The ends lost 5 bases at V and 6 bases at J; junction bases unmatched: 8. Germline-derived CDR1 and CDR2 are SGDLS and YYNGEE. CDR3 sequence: CASSLGTGEFEQYF. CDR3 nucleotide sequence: TGTGCCAGCAGTCTGGGGACAGGGGAATTCGAGCAGTACTTC.

Written as DNA, the CDR3 is TGTGCCAGCGGTGACGGCCCCTCCTACAATGAGCAGTTCTTC. This sequence encodes CASGDGPSYNEQFF. The chain employs TRBV9 and TRBJ2-1, with D uncertain. The V end lost 7 bases, the J end lost 0 bases, and 11 bases lay between the germline ends. Germline CDR1 SGDLS, CDR2 YYNGEE. The CDR3 is 14 residues long.